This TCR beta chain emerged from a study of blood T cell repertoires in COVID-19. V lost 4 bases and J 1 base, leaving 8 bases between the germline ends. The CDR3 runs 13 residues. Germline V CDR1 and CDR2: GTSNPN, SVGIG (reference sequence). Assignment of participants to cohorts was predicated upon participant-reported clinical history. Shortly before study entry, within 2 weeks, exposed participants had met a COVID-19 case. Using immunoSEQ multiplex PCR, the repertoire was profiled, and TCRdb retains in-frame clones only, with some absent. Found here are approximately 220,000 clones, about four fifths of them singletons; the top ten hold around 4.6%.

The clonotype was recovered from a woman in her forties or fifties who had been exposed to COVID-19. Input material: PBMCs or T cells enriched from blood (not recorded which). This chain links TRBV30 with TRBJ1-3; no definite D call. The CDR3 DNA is TGTGCCTGGATGTCGGGGTCTGGAAACACCATATATTTT. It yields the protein CAWMSGSGNTIYF.